This T cell receptor beta chain stems from a study of CD8+ T cells in alopecia areata. Study-wide findings and caveats: Affected scalp, especially in alopecia totalis/universalis, had a higher clonality than normal scalp did.

Peripheral blood and lesional scalp punch biopsies came from alopecia areata patients. The authors extracted RNA and reverse transcribed it into cDNA as the sequencing template. TCRdb's table, derived via immunoSEQ multiplex PCR, lists solely in-frame clones and lacks some. The table records some 7,000 clones, 67% of them present only once. With V trimmed by 4 bases and J by 5 bases, 10 bases remained unmatched. CDR1 and CDR2 (germline): SEHNR, FQNEAQ (reference sequence). The CDR3 extends over 15 amino acids. This clone was observed a few times. The target antigen is unknown. The receptor was derived from a human donor with alopecia areata. The V and J genes are TRBV7-9 and TRBJ2-5, with 7 bases lining up with TRBD2. The specimen comprised skin, sampled at week 0. In DNA, the CDR3 is TGTGCCAGCAGCTCTCAATCCGGGGGGTTTGAGACCCAGTACTTC. Protein sequence: CASSSQSGGFETQYF.